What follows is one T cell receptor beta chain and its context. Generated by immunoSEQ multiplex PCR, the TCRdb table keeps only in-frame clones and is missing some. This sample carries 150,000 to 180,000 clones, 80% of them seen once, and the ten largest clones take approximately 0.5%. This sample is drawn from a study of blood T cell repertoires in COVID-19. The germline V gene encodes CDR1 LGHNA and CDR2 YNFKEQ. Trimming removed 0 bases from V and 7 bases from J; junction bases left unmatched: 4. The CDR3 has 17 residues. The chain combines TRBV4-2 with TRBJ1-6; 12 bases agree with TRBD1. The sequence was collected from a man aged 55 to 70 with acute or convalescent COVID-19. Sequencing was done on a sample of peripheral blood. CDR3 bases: TGTGCCAGCAGCCAAGATTGGGACAGGGGGCTGAATTCACCCCTCCACTTT. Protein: CASSQDWDRGLNSPLHF.